This TCR beta chain came from a study of monozygotic twins with cystic fibrosis. Assay: immunoSEQ multiplex PCR; the TCRdb copy retains only in-frame clones and omits some. Of about 20,000 clones in the sample, about 96% were seen once. The sample was blood. The TCR sequence derives from a girl between 2 and 10 years old with cystic fibrosis.

The CDR3 sequence is CASSGTPFVGYTF. The CDR3 nucleotides are TGTGCCAGCAGTGGTACCCCCTTTGTGGGCTACACCTTC. This chain connects TRBV6-1 to TRBJ1-2; D is undetermined. This CDR3 comprises 13 residues. Trimming cost V 4 bases and J 8 bases, with 14 bases left between them. Germline lookup yields CDR1 MNHNS and CDR2 SASEGT.